This TCR beta chain was sequenced in a study of shared T cell receptors in the human thymus. Assay used: immunoSEQ multiplex PCR; TCRdb lists only in-frame clones, some missing. The sample holds about 380,000 clones; approximately 95% are singletons and the top ten take about 0.02%. This CDR3 region has 16 residues. V shed 0 bases and J shed 4 bases, with 15 bases lying between them. Germline CDR1 is SGHDT and CDR2 is YYEEEE. The count of this clone is one. The V gene is TRBV5-6, the J gene TRBJ2-3; possibly TRBD1 or TRBD2 for D (6 bases each). The sequencing input was thymocytes. This receptor was taken from a human donor. The CDR3: CASSLGSRGEADTQYF. The CDR3 DNA is TGTGCCAGCAGCTTGGGGTCAAGGGGGGAGGCAGATACGCAGTATTTT.